This is a list of T cell receptor beta chains from one sample in a study of blood T cell repertoires in COVID-19. Clones were read by immunoSEQ multiplex PCR, and TCRdb kept only the in-frame ones, dropping some. Here the sample spans around 250,000 clones, around 86% being singletons. Sequenced input: PBMCs or T cells enriched from blood (not recorded which). Receptors were obtained from a woman aged 50 to 65 who had recovered from COVID-19. Each CDR3 is given with its conserved first and last residue. D genes are given only for firm matches. Not every row has a clone size; where given, it reads once, few, many or a size class.

V gene	J gene	CDR3 length	D gene	clone size	CDR3 DNA	CDR3 protein
TRBV9	TRBJ1-2	15	.	few	TGTGCCAGCAGCTCAATGTGGGGCTCGAACTATGGCTACACCTTC	CASSSMWGSNYGYTF
TRBV27	TRBJ2-5	15	TRBD2	.	TGTGCCAGCAGTACTAGCGGGAGGGAGCGAGAGACCCAGTACTTC	CASSTSGRERETQYF
TRBV6-2/TRBV6-3	TRBJ2-3	15	.	.	TGTGCCAGCAGCCTCGGGACTTGGGCACAAGATACGCAGTATTTT	CASSLGTWAQDTQYF
TRBV6-5	TRBJ1-3	15	.	.	TGTGCCAGCAGCGTAAACCAGGGTCCTGGAAACACCATATATTTT	CASSVNQGPGNTIYF
TRBV5-6	TRBJ2-7	14	.	.	TGTGCCAGCAGCTTAAGAGAGTATACCTACGAGCAGTACTTC	CASSLREYTYEQYF
TRBV9	TRBJ1-2	14	.	.	TGTGCCAGCAGCGTAGGCCCGGGGGTTTATGGCTACACCTTC	CASSVGPGVYGYTF
TRBV18	TRBJ2-7	14	TRBD1	.	TGTGCCAGCTCACAGGGACAGGGAGGCTACGAGCAGTACTTC	CASSQGQGGYEQYF
TRBV5-1	TRBJ2-7	15	TRBD2	few	TGCGCCAGCAGTGTTGGTCTCGCGGGAGGGAGCGAGCAGTACTTC	CASSVGLAGGSEQYF
TRBV30	TRBJ1-5	13	.	once	TGTGCCTGGAGCGTAGATGGAGTTACGACCCAGCATTTT	CAWSVDGVTTQHF
TRBV7-9	TRBJ2-7	15	TRBD1	.	TGTGCCAGCAGCTTCCCCGGGACAGGAGCCTACGAGCAGTACTTC	CASSFPGTGAYEQYF
TRBV6-4	TRBJ2-5	15	TRBD2	.	TGTGCCAGCAGCCAACTAGCGGGAGCCCCTAAAACCCAGTACTTC	CASSQLAGAPKTQYF
TRBV5-1	TRBJ2-3	16	.	.	TGCGCCAGCAGCTTGGTAGTTGCGGCGGGTTTAGATACGCAGTATTTT	CASSLVVAAGLDTQYF
TRBV10-3	TRBJ1-1	13	.	.	TGTGCCATCAGTCCAGCCGACATTGGCCAAGCTTTCTTT	CAISPADIGQAFF
TRBV7-9	TRBJ2-7	15	TRBD2	.	TGTGCCAGCAGCTTAGGAGTAGCGGGACCGCGAGAGCAGTACTTC	CASSLGVAGPREQYF
TRBV6-5	TRBJ1-6	14	.	.	TGTGCCAGCAGCCCCGGGTTAGACCTGGCACCCCTCCACTTT	CASSPGLDLAPLHF